These T cell receptor beta chains were read from a single sample in a study of shared clonotypes between healthy human individuals. The table came from immunoSEQ multiplex PCR; TCRdb's copy has only in-frame clones and leaves some out. The table records about 380,000 clones, about 97% of them present only once. Sequencing was performed on memory CD8+ T cells sorted from blood. These receptor sequences come from a man between 25 and 39 years old in good health. Both conserved end residues are part of each CDR3. Fields, in order: clone size, D gene, J gene, V gene, CDR3 protein, CDR3 DNA. A D gene is named only where the DNA matches it firmly. Not every row has a clone size; where given, it reads once, few, many or a size class.

clone size: once; D gene: NA; J gene: TRBJ1-4; V gene: TRBV6-1; CDR3 protein: CASTNQPQGNEKLFF; CDR3 DNA: TGTGCCAGCACCAACCAGCCACAGGGAAATGAAAAACTGTTTTTT
clone size: NA; D gene: TRBD1; J gene: TRBJ1-2; V gene: TRBV27; CDR3 protein: CASSSGQGHYGYTF; CDR3 DNA: TGTGCCAGCAGTTCGGGACAGGGTCACTATGGCTACACCTTC
clone size: NA; D gene: TRBD1; J gene: TRBJ1-2; V gene: TRBV29-1; CDR3 protein: CSARDRGTGQFSAGYTF; CDR3 DNA: TGCAGCGCCCGAGACCGCGGGACAGGGCAGTTCTCGGCGGGCTACACCTTC
clone size: NA; D gene: TRBD1; J gene: TRBJ2-7; V gene: TRBV29-1; CDR3 protein: CSAGTADTYEQYF; CDR3 DNA: TGCAGCGCTGGGACAGCCGATACCTACGAGCAGTACTTC
clone size: NA; D gene: NA; J gene: TRBJ2-5; V gene: TRBV7-9; CDR3 protein: CASSLVANEETQYF; CDR3 DNA: TGTGCCAGCAGCTTAGTAGCGAACGAAGAGACCCAGTACTTC
clone size: NA; D gene: NA; J gene: TRBJ2-7; V gene: TRBV19; CDR3 protein: CASRQDSNYEQYF; CDR3 DNA: TGTGCCAGTAGACAGGACTCCAACTACGAGCAGTACTTC
clone size: NA; D gene: NA; J gene: TRBJ1-2; V gene: TRBV14; CDR3 protein: CASSQTRGGYTF; CDR3 DNA: TGTGCCAGCAGCCAGACCCGGGGTGGCTACACCTTC
clone size: NA; D gene: TRBD1; J gene: TRBJ2-5; V gene: TRBV6-1; CDR3 protein: CASSLTGGRETQYF; CDR3 DNA: TGTGCCAGCAGTCTTACAGGGGGCCGAGAGACCCAGTACTTC
clone size: once; D gene: NA; J gene: TRBJ1-3; V gene: TRBV9; CDR3 protein: CASSVEGGNTIYF; CDR3 DNA: TGTGCCAGCAGCGTAGAGGGTGGAAACACCATATATTTT
clone size: NA; D gene: NA; J gene: TRBJ2-1; V gene: TRBV18; CDR3 protein: CASSIWRDNEQFF; CDR3 DNA: TGTGCCAGCTCAATCTGGCGGGACAATGAGCAGTTCTTC
clone size: NA; D gene: NA; J gene: TRBJ2-7; V gene: TRBV5-1; CDR3 protein: CASSHGQSYEQYF; CDR3 DNA: TGCGCCAGCAGCCATGGACAGTCCTACGAGCAGTACTTC
clone size: NA; D gene: NA; J gene: TRBJ2-3; V gene: TRBV28; CDR3 protein: CASSLYSTDTQYF; CDR3 DNA: TGTGCCAGCAGTTTATACAGCACAGATACGCAGTATTTT
clone size: NA; D gene: NA; J gene: TRBJ2-7; V gene: TRBV6-6; CDR3 protein: CASSQQGVEQYF; CDR3 DNA: TGTGCCAGCAGTCAACAGGGTGTCGAGCAGTACTTC
clone size: NA; D gene: NA; J gene: TRBJ1-1; V gene: TRBV15; CDR3 protein: CATSVGNSNTEAFF; CDR3 DNA: TGTGCCACCAGCGTGGGGAACAGCAACACTGAAGCTTTCTTT
clone size: NA; D gene: NA; J gene: TRBJ1-1; V gene: TRBV27; CDR3 protein: CASSLERGNTEAFF; CDR3 DNA: TGTGCCAGCAGTTTGGAGAGAGGGAACACTGAAGCTTTCTTT
clone size: NA; D gene: NA; J gene: TRBJ2-7; V gene: TRBV29-1; CDR3 protein: CSVARTEASYEQYF; CDR3 DNA: TGCAGCGTTGCCAGGACAGAAGCCTCCTACGAGCAGTACTTC
clone size: NA; D gene: TRBD1; J gene: TRBJ2-5; V gene: TRBV5-4; CDR3 protein: CASSYQTGNQETQYF; CDR3 DNA: TGTGCCAGCAGCTACCAGACAGGGAACCAAGAGACCCAGTACTTC
clone size: once; D gene: NA; J gene: TRBJ2-7; V gene: TRBV6-1; CDR3 protein: CASSELARYF; CDR3 DNA: TGTGCCAGCAGTGAACTAGCGCGTTACTTC
clone size: NA; D gene: NA; J gene: TRBJ2-7; V gene: TRBV4-1; CDR3 protein: CASSQDVSARRDF; CDR3 DNA: TGCGCCAGCAGCCAAGATGTGAGTGCTAGGCGGGACTTC
clone size: NA; D gene: NA; J gene: TRBJ2-6; V gene: TRBV5-1; CDR3 protein: CASSLVPTGANVLTF; CDR3 DNA: TGCGCCAGCAGCTTGGTCCCGACTGGGGCCAACGTCCTGACTTTC
clone size: NA; D gene: NA; J gene: TRBJ1-2; V gene: TRBV6-1; CDR3 protein: CASSELVSDYYGYTF; CDR3 DNA: TGTGCCAGCAGTGAATTGGTGTCGGATTACTATGGCTACACCTTC
clone size: NA; D gene: NA; J gene: TRBJ2-7; V gene: TRBV9; CDR3 protein: CASSVVTLAAYEQYF; CDR3 DNA: TGTGCCAGCAGCGTAGTGACGCTAGCAGCCTACGAGCAGTACTTC
clone size: NA; D gene: NA; J gene: TRBJ1-2; V gene: TRBV7-9; CDR3 protein: CASSLQGNGYTF; CDR3 DNA: TGTGCCAGCAGCTTACAGGGCAACGGCTACACCTTC
clone size: NA; D gene: NA; J gene: TRBJ1-4; V gene: TRBV4-2; CDR3 protein: CASSQGGAPNEKLFF; CDR3 DNA: TGTGCCAGCAGCCAAGGGGGGGCTCCTAATGAAAAACTGTTTTTT
clone size: NA; D gene: NA; J gene: TRBJ2-3; V gene: TRBV27; CDR3 protein: CASSLGPLPRDTQYF; CDR3 DNA: TGTGCCAGCAGTTTGGGGCCGCTACCCCGAGATACGCAGTATTTT
clone size: NA; D gene: NA; J gene: TRBJ1-5; V gene: TRBV10-3; CDR3 protein: CAISTGPSNQPQHF; CDR3 DNA: TGTGCCATCAGTACAGGTCCTAGCAATCAGCCCCAGCATTTT
clone size: NA; D gene: NA; J gene: TRBJ2-7; V gene: TRBV10-1; CDR3 protein: CASSQADGSYEQYF; CDR3 DNA: TGCGCCAGCAGTCAGGCGGACGGATCCTACGAGCAGTACTTC
clone size: NA; D gene: NA; J gene: TRBJ2-7; V gene: TRBV29-1; CDR3 protein: CSVEVDSYEQYF; CDR3 DNA: TGCAGCGTTGAGGTAGACTCCTACGAGCAGTACTTC
clone size: NA; D gene: NA; J gene: TRBJ2-6; V gene: TRBV5-1; CDR3 protein: CASSSNTAGANVLTF; CDR3 DNA: TGCGCCAGCAGCTCGAACACTGCTGGGGCCAACGTCCTGACTTTC
clone size: NA; D gene: NA; J gene: TRBJ1-2; V gene: TRBV6-1; CDR3 protein: CASSESGGGGYTF; CDR3 DNA: TGTGCCAGCAGTGAATCGGGGGGCGGTGGCTACACCTTC
clone size: NA; D gene: TRBD1; J gene: TRBJ2-2; V gene: TRBV19; CDR3 protein: CASSAHNRGRNTGELFF; CDR3 DNA: TGTGCCAGTAGTGCGCACAACAGGGGCAGGAACACCGGGGAGCTGTTTTTT
clone size: NA; D gene: NA; J gene: TRBJ1-1; V gene: TRBV28; CDR3 protein: CASSSGEHRMNTEAFF; CDR3 DNA: TGTGCCAGCAGTTCGGGGGAGCATAGGATGAACACTGAAGCTTTCTTT
clone size: NA; D gene: NA; J gene: TRBJ2-1; V gene: TRBV12-5; CDR3 protein: CASGLGRGLIYNEQFF; CDR3 DNA: TGTGCTAGTGGTTTGGGCAGGGGACTGATCTACAATGAGCAGTTCTTC
clone size: NA; D gene: NA; J gene: TRBJ2-5; V gene: TRBV27; CDR3 protein: CASSFRVPQKTRTQYF; CDR3 DNA: TGTGCCAGCAGTTTCCGAGTTCCACAAAAAACCCGGACCCAGTACTTC
clone size: NA; D gene: NA; J gene: TRBJ2-3; V gene: TRBV7-9; CDR3 protein: CASSPKLGSTDTQYF; CDR3 DNA: TGTGCCAGCAGCCCTAAACTAGGGAGCACAGATACGCAGTATTTT
clone size: NA; D gene: TRBD1; J gene: TRBJ2-7; V gene: TRBV5-1; CDR3 protein: CASSFPGQGYEQYF; CDR3 DNA: TGCGCCAGCAGCTTTCCGGGACAGGGCTACGAGCAGTACTTC
clone size: NA; D gene: TRBD2; J gene: TRBJ2-1; V gene: TRBV27; CDR3 protein: CASSPLTSGSHNEQFF; CDR3 DNA: TGTGCCAGCAGTCCACTGACTAGCGGGAGTCACAATGAGCAGTTCTTC
clone size: NA; D gene: TRBD1; J gene: TRBJ1-2; V gene: TRBV6-1; CDR3 protein: CASSAPGQADGYTF; CDR3 DNA: TGTGCCAGCAGTGCCCCGGGACAGGCCGATGGCTACACCTTC
clone size: NA; D gene: TRBD2; J gene: TRBJ2-1; V gene: TRBV5-1; CDR3 protein: CASSLGTLAGWYYNEQFF; CDR3 DNA: TGCGCCAGCAGCTTGGGGACCTTAGCGGGATGGTACTACAATGAGCAGTTCTTC
clone size: NA; D gene: TRBD1; J gene: TRBJ2-5; V gene: TRBV7-7; CDR3 protein: CASSTDREETQYF; CDR3 DNA: TGTGCTAGCAGCACCGACAGGGAAGAGACCCAGTACTTC
clone size: once; D gene: TRBD2; J gene: TRBJ2-3; V gene: TRBV28; CDR3 protein: CASTVGGTSGADTQYF; CDR3 DNA: TGTGCCAGCACCGTGGGTGGGACTAGCGGTGCAGATACGCAGTATTTT
clone size: NA; D gene: TRBD2; J gene: TRBJ2-7; V gene: TRBV5-8; CDR3 protein: CASSLPGGTYEQYF; CDR3 DNA: TGTGCCAGCAGCTTACCGGGAGGGACGTACGAGCAGTACTTC